These 32 T cell receptor beta chains were all obtained from the same sample, sequenced in a study of blood T cell repertoires in COVID-19. Measured with immunoSEQ multiplex PCR; TCRdb has only the in-frame clones, and not every one. The table has around 250,000 clones, about 87% seen once. The specimen sequenced was peripheral blood. The source of these receptors is a human donor in a cohort sampled during active COVID-19.

The genes are TRBV5-6 and TRBJ2-1; D uncertain. V was clipped by 6 bases and J by 0 bases, with 13 bases between them. Per the germline V gene, CDR1 is SGHDT and CDR2 is YYEEEE. The CDR3 covers 15 residues. The CDR3 loop reads CASTSSTRSYNEQFF. The CDR3 DNA is TGTGCCAGCACCTCTTCGACACGCTCCTACAATGAGCAGTTCTTC.

The V gene is TRBV15, the J gene TRBJ2-5, with D unclear. The CDR3 is 13 amino acids. Germline V lookup: CDR1 LNHNV, CDR2 YYDKDF (reference sequence). Trimming removed 4 bases from V and 0 bases from J, with 6 bases in between. The CDR3 coding sequence is TGTGCCACCAGCACTAGAAACCAAGAGACCCAGTACTTC. Translating it yields CATSTRNQETQYF.

The rearrangement links TRBV13 to TRBJ2-7; a possible D gene is TRBD1 (6 bases). There are 14 residues in the CDR3. Germline V gives CDR1 PRHDT, CDR2 FYEKMQ (reference sequence). V gave up 6 bases and J gave up 5 bases, with 17 bases separating them. CDR3 sequence (DNA): TGTGCCAGCAGTCTTACAGGGTCCCGTAACGAGCAGTACTTC. Encoded protein: CASSLTGSRNEQYF.

J is TRBJ2-1 and V is TRBV5-1, with D possibly TRBD2 on 6 matching bases. CDR3 length: 15 residues. The germline V gene has CDR1 SGHRS and CDR2 YFSETQ. The V gene lost 0 bases and the J gene lost 1 base, with 8 bases spanning the gap. The CDR3 DNA reads TGCGCCAGCAGCTTGGTGGGGGGTTCCTACAATGAGCAGTTCTTC. This encodes CASSLVGGSYNEQFF. Based on the CDR3 plus reference TRBV5-1 and TRBJ2-1, the full variable domain is KAGVTQTPRYLIKTRGQQVTLSCSPISGHRSVSWYQQTPGQGLQFLFEYFSETQRNKGNFPGRFSGRQFSNSRSEMNVSTLELGDSALYLCASSLVGGSYNEQFFGPGTRLTVL.

The chain combines TRBV2 with TRBJ2-2, with 11 bases identical to TRBD2. The J segment lost 4 bases and the V segment lost 5 bases, leaving 6 bases of the junction unmatched. Germline lookup yields CDR1 SNHLY and CDR2 FYNNEI. There are 16 residues in the CDR3. CDR3 sequence (DNA): TGTGCCAGCAGTCCGTCACTAGCGGGAGTCACCGGGGAGCTGTTTTTT. Its translation: CASSPSLAGVTGELFF.

The chain carries TRBV2 and TRBJ2-3; D is undetermined. Germline CDR1 and CDR2: SNHLY and FYNNEI. Trimming removed 4 bases from V and 6 bases from J, with 5 bases in between. The CDR3 length is 11 residues. The chain's CDR3 is CASSASDTQYF. CDR3 bases: TGTGCCAGCAGTGCTAGTGATACGCAGTATTTT.

The V gene is TRBV6-1, the J gene TRBJ2-7; the D is unclear. The V end lost 3 bases, the J end lost 3 bases, and 12 bases lay between the germline ends. Germline CDR1 reads MNHNS; CDR2 reads SASEGT. This CDR3 is built from 14 residues. CDR3 nucleotide sequence: TGTGCCAGCAGTGATCTTTCCAGTTTCTACGAGCAGTACTTC. Its translation is CASSDLSSFYEQYF.

The rearrangement uses TRBV21-1 and TRBJ2-7; the table calls TRBD2, which could not be checked here. TRBV21-1 is classified as a pseudogene. The CDR3 sequence is 17 residues long. This CDR3 reads CASSNLFSAGGPGEQYF. CDR3 DNA: TGTGCCAGCAGCAACCTCTTCTCAGCGGGAGGGCCTGGCGAGCAGTACTTC.

The chain is built from TRBV27 and TRBJ1-6; D call uncertain. The length of the CDR3 is 16 residues. The germline V and J ends were trimmed by 7 bases and 0 bases, with 13 bases remaining between them. Germline V CDR1 and CDR2: MNHEY, SMNVEV (reference sequence). The CDR3 protein is CASTHDLSSYNSPLHF. CDR3 nucleotide sequence: TGTGCCAGCACCCACGACTTGAGCTCCTATAATTCACCCCTCCACTTT.

The gene calls are TRBV5-4 and TRBJ1-4; TRBD1 matches 8 bases. CDR3 length: 14 residues. CDR1 and CDR2 (germline): SGHNT, YYREEE (reference sequence). V was pared by 3 bases and J by 6 bases, with 4 bases of the junction left unmatched. The CDR3 reads CASSSGQADEKLFF. CDR3 in DNA: TGTGCCAGCAGCTCGGGACAGGCGGATGAAAAACTGTTTTTT. The variable domain in full, with the rest retrieved from reference TRBV5-4 and TRBJ1-4, is ETGVTQSPTHLIKTRGQQVTLRCSSQSGHNTVSWYQQALGQGPQFIFQYYREEENGRGNFPPRFSGLQFPNYSSELNVNALELDDSALYLCASSSGQADEKLFFGSGTQLSVL.

This clone was counted ten times or more. CDR3 in DNA: TGTGCCAGCTCACCATTTAACAGCCGAGCAAATTCACCCCTCCACTTT. Translation gives CASSPFNSRANSPLHF. J is TRBJ1-6 and V is TRBV18, with D hard to call. Germline loops: CDR1 KGHSH, CDR2 LQKENI. The V end lost 2 bases, the J end lost 7 bases, and 15 bases lay between the germline ends. This CDR3 contains 16 residues.

The chain has TRBV4-1 and TRBJ2-3, with TRBD2 matching over 13 bases. Trimming took 3 bases from V and 2 from J; bases not matched to a gene: 11. The germline V gene has CDR1 MGHRA and CDR2 YSYEKL. CDR3 length equals 19 residues. CDR3 loop: CASSHLPGLAGPNTDTQYF. The CDR3 DNA reads as TGCGCCAGCAGCCACCTCCCGGGACTAGCGGGACCCAACACAGATACGCAGTATTTT.

With regard to this clone: The same CDR3 is also encoded by other DNA sequences in this sample. The V and J genes are TRBV5-1 and TRBJ1-2; TRBD1 matches at 7 bases. The ends lost 0 bases at V and 4 bases at J; junction bases unmatched: 3. Per the germline V gene, CDR1 is SGHRS and CDR2 is YFSETQ. This CDR3 spans 14 amino acids. CDR3 DNA sequence: TGCGCCAGCAGCTTGGGACAGGGAGCCTATGGCTACACCTTC. Protein sequence: CASSLGQGAYGYTF.

This clone was observed once. The rearrangement uses TRBV7-2 and TRBJ1-5, with a tentative D call TRBD1 (5 bases). The CDR3 is made up of 18 amino acids. V lost 2 bases and J lost 6, with 23 bases in between. CDR1 is SGHTA, CDR2 FQGNSA, per germline. The CDR3 sequence: CASSLTPLGGNPGQPQHF. CDR3 DNA sequence: TGTGCCAGCAGCTTAACGCCCCTGGGGGGTAACCCCGGTCAGCCCCAGCATTTT. The full variable domain, rest sourced from reference TRBV7-2 and TRBJ1-5, is GAGVSQSPSNKVTEKGKDVELRCDPISGHTALYWYRQSLGQGLEFLIYFQGNSAPDKSGLPSDRFSAERTGGSVSTLTIQRTQQEDSAVYLCASSLTPLGGNPGQPQHFGDGTRLSIL.

This sequence joins TRBV10-1 and TRBJ2-7; 10 nucleotides line up with TRBD1. The germline gives CDR1 WNHNN, CDR2 SYGVQD (reference sequence). This CDR3 spans 15 amino acids. J gave up 3 bases and V 3 bases, and 5 bases lay outside the gene matches. CDR3 DNA sequence: TGCGCCAGCAGTGACCCAGGACAGGGGGTCTACGAGCAGTACTTC. Residues: CASSDPGQGVYEQYF.

The chain carries TRBV19 and TRBJ2-5; a weak D match, TRBD2 (7 bases). The CDR3 spans 14 residues. Germline V CDR1 and CDR2: LNHDA, SQIVND (reference sequence). V dropped 4 bases and J dropped 4 bases, with 13 bases sitting between them. CDR3 loop: CASSTTGRGETQYF. CDR3 DNA: TGTGCCAGTAGTACCACAGGGAGGGGAGAGACCCAGTACTTC.

The rearrangement joins TRBV19 to TRBJ2-2, with 8 bases fitting TRBD2. The CDR3 is 16 residues long. Germline CDR1 and CDR2: LNHDA and SQIVND (reference sequence). V shed 2 bases, J shed 5 bases, and the junction held 7 bases outside the gene matches. In DNA form, the CDR3 reads TGTGCCAGTAGTATAATCTCGGGAGGGCCGACCGGGGAGCTGTTTTTT. Protein: CASSIISGGPTGELFF.

The chain recombines TRBV11-2 with TRBJ2-1; 9 bases are a match to TRBD1. Unmatched junction bases numbered 1, after V lost 5 bases and J lost 2 bases. Looked up from germline, CDR1 is SGHAT and CDR2 is FQNNGV. This CDR3 contains 14 residues. The CDR3 loop is CASSRTGAYNEQFF. The CDR3 region has the DNA TGTGCCAGCAGCCGGACAGGGGCCTACAATGAGCAGTTCTTC.

This chain uses TRBV20-1 with TRBJ2-7; 7 bases map to TRBD1. Germline values: CDR1 DFQATT, CDR2 SNEGSKA (reference sequence). J was trimmed by 6 bases and V by 3 bases; bases with no gene match: 11. The CDR3 is 14 residues long. The CDR3 here is CSASDRERIFEQYF. The CDR3 DNA reads as TGCAGTGCTAGTGACAGGGAACGTATCTTCGAGCAGTACTTC.

This clone was detected once. This sequence joins TRBV6-5 and TRBJ2-1; possibly TRBD1 for D (6 bases). The CDR3 runs 12 residues. CDR1 and CDR2 (germline): MNHEY, SVGAGI. V was cut by 6 bases and J by 6 bases, with 9 bases left in between. CDR3 sequence (DNA): TGTGCCAGCAGGTCAGGGGTCAATGAGCAGTTCTTC. It codes for CASRSGVNEQFF.

The rearrangement uses TRBV5-1 and TRBJ2-2; 13 nucleotides match TRBD2. V shed 4 bases, J shed 6 bases, and the junction held 3 bases outside the gene matches. Germline lookup yields CDR1 SGHRS and CDR2 YFSETQ. This CDR3 region has 15 residues. The CDR3 nucleotides read TGCGCCAGCAGCCCGGGACTAGCGGGACCCGGGGAGCTGTTTTTT. It yields the protein CASSPGLAGPGELFF.

The J gene is TRBJ2-1, the V gene TRBV11-2; 8 positions match TRBD2. Germline CDR1 and CDR2: SGHAT and FQNNGV. V gave up 0 bases and J gave up 4 bases; unmatched junction bases: 11. This CDR3 spans 18 amino acids. This chain's CDR3 is CASSLDYQSGRGYNEQFF. CDR3 coding DNA: TGTGCCAGCAGCTTAGATTACCAAAGCGGGAGAGGGTACAATGAGCAGTTCTTC.

The gene calls are TRBV5-1 and TRBJ2-1; TRBD1 matches 10 bases. J lost 1 base, V lost 1 base, and 20 bases had no gene match. From germline, CDR1 is SGHRS and CDR2 YFSETQ. The CDR3 runs 22 residues. Here the CDR3 reads CASSLTPSNRLTGGGSYNEQFF. CDR3 DNA sequence: TGCGCCAGCAGCTTGACTCCCTCAAACCGCCTGACAGGGGGCGGTTCCTACAATGAGCAGTTCTTC.

This chain links TRBV25-1 with TRBJ2-2; D gene ambiguous. Germline assignment: CDR1 MGHDK and CDR2 SYGVNS. There are 15 residues in the CDR3. V lost 5 bases, J lost 4 bases, and 14 bases lay in between. The CDR3 bases are TGTGCCAGCAGTCCTCCTGACATTTTCACCGGGGAGCTGTTTTTT. Translation: CASSPPDIFTGELFF. Together with reference TRBV25-1 and TRBJ2-2, the CDR3 gives the full variable domain: EADIYQTPRYLVIGTGKKITLECSQTMGHDKMYWYQQDPGMELHLIHYSYGVNSTEKGDLSSESTVSRIRTEHFPLTLESARPSHTSQYLCASSPPDIFTGELFFGEGSRLTVL.

The V gene is TRBV28, the J gene TRBJ1-4; D is undetermined. Germline V lookup: CDR1 MDHEN, CDR2 SYDVKM. Trimming left V 2 bases short and J 8 bases short, with 12 bases between. This CDR3 is built from 14 residues. The CDR3 reads CASSLMRLPEKLFF. CDR3 nucleotide sequence: TGTGCCAGCAGTTTAATGCGACTACCCGAAAAACTGTTTTTT.

The rearrangement joins TRBV28 to TRBJ1-2; TRBD1 agrees at 7 bases. Germline V gene data show CDR1 as MDHEN and CDR2 as SYDVKM. This CDR3 is 13 amino acids long. With 5 bases clipped from V and 8 bases from J, the junction kept 8 bases outside the gene matches. In nucleotides, the CDR3 is TGTGCCAGCAGTCCGACAGGGAAGGGCGGCTACACCTTC. Translating gives CASSPTGKGGYTF.

This rearrangement joins TRBV5-1 to TRBJ2-2; the D gene is possibly TRBD1 (6 bases). Trimming took 4 bases from V and 5 from J, leaving 21 bases between them. There are 17 residues in the CDR3. Germline V CDR1 and CDR2: SGHRS, YFSETQ. The CDR3 is CASSTEGQPRWTGELFF. CDR3 bases: TGCGCCAGCAGCACTGAAGGACAGCCAAGGTGGACCGGGGAGCTGTTTTTT.

V and J are TRBV7-9 and TRBJ2-5; D might be TRBD1 (6 bases). This CDR3 has 15 residues. From germline, CDR1 is SEHNR and CDR2 FQNEAQ (reference sequence). V was clipped by 2 bases and J by 8 bases, with 18 bases between them. The chain's CDR3 is CASSLLGARPGTQYF. The CDR3 nucleotides read TGTGCCAGCAGCTTATTGGGGGCCCGGCCTGGAACCCAGTACTTC.

The V gene is TRBV9, the J gene TRBJ2-5, with D possibly being TRBD2 (7 bases). Trimming pared 0 bases from V and 1 base from J, leaving 19 bases between. Germline V gene data show CDR1 as SGDLS and CDR2 as YYNGEE. The CDR3 length is 18 residues. The CDR3 DNA follows: TGTGCCAGCAGCGTAGCTCCCCGCCTAGCGGACAGCCAAGAGACCCAGTACTTC. It encodes CASSVAPRLADSQETQYF.

The J gene is TRBJ1-6, the V gene TRBV28; TRBD1 might be the D (6 bases). The CDR3 runs to 15 residues. V shed 3 bases and J shed 7 bases, with 13 bases lying between them. Germline lookup yields CDR1 MDHEN and CDR2 SYDVKM. The CDR3 sequence: CASSFGPGVNSPLHF. The CDR3 nucleotides are TGTGCCAGCAGTTTTGGGCCAGGGGTCAATTCACCCCTCCACTTT.

V gene TRBV28 combines with J gene TRBJ2-1; 7 nucleotides agree with TRBD2. Germline CDR1 and CDR2: MDHEN and SYDVKM. With V trimmed by 5 bases and J by 7 bases, 14 bases remained unmatched. The CDR3 is 16 residues long. This CDR3 reads CASSPHRTTSRNEQFF. In nucleotides, the CDR3 is TGTGCCAGCAGTCCTCACCGAACGACTAGCCGAAATGAGCAGTTCTTC.

The rearrangement links TRBV7-9 to TRBJ2-2; 7 nucleotides line up with TRBD1. In germline, CDR1 is SEHNR, CDR2 FQNEAQ (reference sequence). The length of the CDR3 is 16 residues. V lost 5 bases to trimming and J lost 4 bases; unmatched junction nucleotides: 10. This chain's CDR3 is CASSTYRDSSTGELFF. The CDR3 DNA sequence: TGTGCCAGCAGCACGTACCGGGACAGCAGCACCGGGGAGCTGTTTTTT.